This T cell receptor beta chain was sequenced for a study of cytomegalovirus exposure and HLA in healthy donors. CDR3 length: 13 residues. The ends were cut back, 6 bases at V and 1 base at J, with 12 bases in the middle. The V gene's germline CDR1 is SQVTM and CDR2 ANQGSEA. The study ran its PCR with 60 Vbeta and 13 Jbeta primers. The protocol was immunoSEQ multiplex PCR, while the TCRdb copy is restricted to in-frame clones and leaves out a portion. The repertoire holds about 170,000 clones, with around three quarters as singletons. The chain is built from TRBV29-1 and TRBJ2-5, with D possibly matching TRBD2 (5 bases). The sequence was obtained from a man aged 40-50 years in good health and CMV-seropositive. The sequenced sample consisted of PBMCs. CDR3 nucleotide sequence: TGCAGCGTGGGAGAGGGTGGCCAAGAGACCCAGTACTTC. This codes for CSVGEGGQETQYF.